Following are 10 T cell receptor beta chains from one sample sequenced in a study of shared clonotypes between healthy human individuals. Only in-frame clones appear in the TCRdb table, and some are missing; sequencing was by immunoSEQ multiplex PCR. The data show around 2,100,000 clones, about 95% seen once. Terminally differentiated effector memory CD45RA+ cells were excluded by CCR7 positive selection of CD45RO-negative cells. What was sequenced was naive CD8+ T cells sorted from blood. All receptors derive from a young man in good health.

The chain couples TRBV25-1 to TRBJ1-1, with D uncertain. Between the trimmed V and J ends, which lost 6 bases and 5 bases, there was a span of 10 bases. The CDR3 length is 12 residues. Germline lookup yields CDR1 MGHDK and CDR2 SYGVNS. Here the CDR3 reads CASRYGETEAFF. Written as DNA, the CDR3 is TGTGCCAGCAGGTACGGGGAGACTGAAGCTTTCTTT.

A remark on this clone: Different DNA sequences within this sample yield the same CDR3. This chain's CDR3 is CATSRDRGNEQYF. Written as DNA, the CDR3 is TGTGCCACCAGCAGGGACAGGGGGAACGAGCAGTACTTC. The chain is built from TRBV15 and TRBJ2-7; 10 nucleotides align to TRBD1. Germline trimming cut 3 bases from V and 5 bases from J; bases unmatched to any gene: 1. The CDR3 runs 13 residues. Germline assignment: CDR1 LNHNV and CDR2 YYDKDF (reference sequence).

The chain recombines TRBV7-8 with TRBJ2-5; D might be TRBD2 (6 bases). The V gene lost 5 bases and the J gene lost 3 bases, with 13 bases spanning the gap. The germline CDR1 and CDR2 sequences are SGHVS and FQNEAQ. There are 14 residues in the CDR3. As DNA, the CDR3 is TGTGCCAGCAGCCCGGCGGGGATTGAAGAGACCCAGTACTTC. Its protein product is CASSPAGIEETQYF.

The chain joins TRBV10-1 to TRBJ1-6, with 8 bases lining up with TRBD1. The CDR3 length is 13 residues. V lost 6 bases, J lost 13 bases, and 8 bases stayed unmatched. CDR1 WNHNN and CDR2 SYGVQD come from the germline V gene (reference sequence). The CDR3 reads CASSGQGPAPLHF. CDR3 DNA: TGCGCCAGCAGCGGACAGGGCCCGGCGCCCCTCCACTTT.

The genes are TRBV7-9 and TRBJ1-5; the D is unclear. CDR3 length: 15 amino acids. V lost 5 bases, J lost 0 bases, and 11 bases lay in between. Germline lookup yields CDR1 SEHNR and CDR2 FQNEAQ (reference sequence). The chain's CDR3 is CASSHAGYSNQPQHF. Here the CDR3 DNA reads TGTGCCAGCAGCCATGCGGGATATAGCAATCAGCCCCAGCATTTT.

Turning to this clone: Other DNA sequences from this sample encode an identical CDR3 as well. The chain uses TRBV9 and TRBJ2-5; 8 nucleotides align to TRBD2. V lost 4 bases to trimming and J lost 5 bases; unmatched junction nucleotides: 7. The CDR3 contains 14 residues. CDR1 is SGDLS and CDR2 is YYNGEE in the germline V gene. The CDR3 here is CASSPGGGQETQYF. The CDR3 nucleotides are TGTGCCAGCAGCCCCGGGGGGGGGCAGGAGACCCAGTACTTC.

The gene calls are TRBV9 and TRBJ1-4, with D uncertain. The ends were cut back, 4 bases at V and 11 bases at J, with 18 bases in the middle. The germline V gene has CDR1 SGDLS and CDR2 YYNGEE. This CDR3 region has 14 residues. CDR3 nucleotide sequence: TGTGCCAGCAGCCCTTCGGACGGAGCTCCTAAACTGTTTTTT. This sequence encodes CASSPSDGAPKLFF.

The V gene is TRBV10-3, the J gene TRBJ2-7; the match to TRBD2 covers 9 bases. CDR1 and CDR2 from the germline V gene are ENHRY and SYGVKD. Trimming removed 10 bases from V and 3 bases from J; junction bases left unmatched: 1. This CDR3 comprises 11 residues. This chain's CDR3 is CATTSGYEQYF. CDR3 bases: TGTGCCACGACTAGCGGCTACGAGCAGTACTTC.

A remark on this clone: This specimen includes other DNA sequences encoding the same CDR3. This chain joins TRBV2 and TRBJ2-5; no reliable D call. Germline loops: CDR1 SNHLY, CDR2 FYNNEI. The V end was cut by 3 bases, the J end by 5 bases, with 4 bases between. The CDR3 is 11 amino acids. The CDR3 spells CASSDWETQYF. In DNA, the CDR3 is TGTGCCAGCAGTGATTGGGAGACCCAGTACTTC.

The chain has TRBV27 and TRBJ2-7; tentatively, D is TRBD2 (5 bases). Germline V gene lookup returns CDR1 MNHEY and CDR2 SMNVEV (reference sequence). V shed 5 bases and J shed 6 bases, with 14 bases lying between them. CDR3 length: 13 residues. The CDR3 region is CASSPSGYREQYF. In DNA form, the CDR3 reads TGTGCCAGCAGTCCATCGGGGTACCGCGAGCAGTACTTC.